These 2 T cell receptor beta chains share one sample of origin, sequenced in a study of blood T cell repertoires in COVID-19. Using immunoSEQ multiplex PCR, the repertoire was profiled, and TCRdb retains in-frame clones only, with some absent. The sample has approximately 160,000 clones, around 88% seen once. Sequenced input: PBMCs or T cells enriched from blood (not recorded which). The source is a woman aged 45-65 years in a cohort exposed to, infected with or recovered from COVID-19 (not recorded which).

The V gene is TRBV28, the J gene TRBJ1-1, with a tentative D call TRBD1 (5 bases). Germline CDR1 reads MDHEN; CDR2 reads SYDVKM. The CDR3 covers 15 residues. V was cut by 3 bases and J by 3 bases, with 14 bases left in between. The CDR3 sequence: CASSLGGGGYTEAFF. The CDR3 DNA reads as TGTGCCAGCAGTTTGGGGGGAGGTGGGTACACTGAAGCTTTCTTT.

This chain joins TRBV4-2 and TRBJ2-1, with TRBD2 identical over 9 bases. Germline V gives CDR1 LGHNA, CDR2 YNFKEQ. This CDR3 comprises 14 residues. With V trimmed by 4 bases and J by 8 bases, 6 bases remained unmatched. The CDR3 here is CASSPGLASDEQFF. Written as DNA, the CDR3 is TGTGCCAGCAGCCCTGGACTAGCGTCGGATGAGCAGTTCTTC.